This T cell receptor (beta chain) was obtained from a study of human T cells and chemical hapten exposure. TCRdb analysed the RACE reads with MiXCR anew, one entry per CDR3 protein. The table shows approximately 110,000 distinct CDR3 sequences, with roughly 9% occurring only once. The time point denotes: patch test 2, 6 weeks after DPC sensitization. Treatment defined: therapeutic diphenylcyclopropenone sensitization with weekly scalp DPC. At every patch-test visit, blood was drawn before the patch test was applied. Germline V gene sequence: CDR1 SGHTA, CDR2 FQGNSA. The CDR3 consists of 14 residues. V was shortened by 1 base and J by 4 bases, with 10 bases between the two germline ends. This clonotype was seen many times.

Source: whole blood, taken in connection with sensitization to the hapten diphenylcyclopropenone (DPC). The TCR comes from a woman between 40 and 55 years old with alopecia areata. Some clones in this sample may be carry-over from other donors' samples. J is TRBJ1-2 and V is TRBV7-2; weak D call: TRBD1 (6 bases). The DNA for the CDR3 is TGTGCCAGCAGCTTAGTTCAGGGGCCCTATGGCTACACCTTC. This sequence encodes CASSLVQGPYGYTF.